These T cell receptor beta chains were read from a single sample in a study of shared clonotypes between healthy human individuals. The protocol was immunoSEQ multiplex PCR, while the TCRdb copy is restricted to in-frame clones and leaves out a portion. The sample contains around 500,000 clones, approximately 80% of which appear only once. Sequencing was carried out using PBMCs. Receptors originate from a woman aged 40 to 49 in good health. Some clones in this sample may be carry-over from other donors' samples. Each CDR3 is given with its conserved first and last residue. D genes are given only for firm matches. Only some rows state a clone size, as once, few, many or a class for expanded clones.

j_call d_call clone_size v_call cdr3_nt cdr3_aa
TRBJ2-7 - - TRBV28 TGTGCCAGCAGTTTTTCTGACTCCTTCTACGAGCAGTACTTC CASSFSDSFYEQYF
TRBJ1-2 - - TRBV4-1 TGCGCCAGCAGCCAAGTGGCAGGTGGCTACACCTTC CASSQVAGGYTF
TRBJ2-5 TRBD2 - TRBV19 TGTGCCAGTAGTATTGGACTAGCGGGAGGGCCTCACCAAGAGACCCAGTACTTC CASSIGLAGGPHQETQYF
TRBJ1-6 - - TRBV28 TGTGCCAGCAGTTTGGCACAGATCTATAATTCACCCCTCCACTTT CASSLAQIYNSPLHF
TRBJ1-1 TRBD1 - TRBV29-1 TGCAGCGCGAACAGGGGGCACGGCACTGAAGCTTTCTTT CSANRGHGTEAFF
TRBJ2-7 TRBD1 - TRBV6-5 TGTGCCAGCAGGGACAGGGTCTACGAGCAGTACTTC CASRDRVYEQYF
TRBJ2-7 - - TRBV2 TGTGCCAGCAGTGTTAAGCAGGGTCCTACCTACGAGCAGTACTTC CASSVKQGPTYEQYF
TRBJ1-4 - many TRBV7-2 TGTGCCAGCAGCTTTCTGCGCAATAATGAAAAACTGTTTTTT CASSFLRNNEKLFF
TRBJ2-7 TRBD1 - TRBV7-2 TGTGCCAGCAGCTTCCAGGGGGCGGGCGAGCAGTACTTC CASSFQGAGEQYF
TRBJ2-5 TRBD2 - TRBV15 TGTGCCACCAGCAGAGGGGGTAGCGGGGCAGGGGAGACCCAGTACTTC CATSRGGSGAGETQYF
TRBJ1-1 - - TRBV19 TGTGCCAGTAGTAGGGACTGGGGCACTGAAGCTTTCTTT CASSRDWGTEAFF
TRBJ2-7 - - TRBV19 TGTGCCAGTAGTACCTCCCTCGGGACCTACGAGCAGTACTTC CASSTSLGTYEQYF
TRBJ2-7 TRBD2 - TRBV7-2 TGTGCCAGCAGCGAGGGACTAGCGCGCTACGAGCAGTACTTC CASSEGLARYEQYF
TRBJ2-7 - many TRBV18 TGTGCCAGCTCACCCCGACAGGTATCCTACGAGCAGTACTTC CASSPRQVSYEQYF
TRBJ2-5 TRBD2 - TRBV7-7 TGTGCTAGCAGCTTAGAGGTCCGGGCTAGCGGGAGGCATGAGACCCAGTACTTC CASSLEVRASGRHETQYF
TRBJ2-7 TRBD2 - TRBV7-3 TGTGCCAGCAGCCCAATGAGCGGGAGTTCCGAGCAGTACTTC CASSPMSGSSEQYF
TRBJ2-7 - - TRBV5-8 TGTGCCAGCAGCTTGGTTACCTACGAGCAGTACTTC CASSLVTYEQYF
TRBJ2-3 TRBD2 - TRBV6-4 TGTGCCAGTTCTAAGACTAGCGGGAGTCCTGCAGATACGCAGTATTTT CASSKTSGSPADTQYF
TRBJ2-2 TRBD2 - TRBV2 TGTGCCAGCAGTGGGGGGACTAGCGGGAGGGCCGTCGGGGAGCTGTTTTTT CASSGGTSGRAVGELFF
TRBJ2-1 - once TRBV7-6 TGTGCCAGCAGTCATAGCAGGGGGGGGTACAATGAGCAGTTCTTC CASSHSRGGYNEQFF
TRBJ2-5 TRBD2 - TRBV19 TGTGCCAGTAGTATCTCAAGCGGGAGAAGGCAAGAGACCCAGTACTTC CASSISSGRRQETQYF
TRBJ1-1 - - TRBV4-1 TGCGCCAGCAGCCAACCCCGGGCCCGGGGGGCTGAAGCTTTCTTT CASSQPRARGAEAFF
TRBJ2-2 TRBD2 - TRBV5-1 TGCGCCAGCAGCTCGACTGCCGGGGGGGACACCGGGGAGCTGTTTTTT CASSSTAGGDTGELFF
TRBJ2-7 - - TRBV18 TGTGCCAGCTCACCTGCGGCTAGTCACTCCTACGAGCAGTACTTC CASSPAASHSYEQYF
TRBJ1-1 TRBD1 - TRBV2 TGTGCCAGACTTTCGACAGGGACCACTGAAGCTTTCTTT CARLSTGTTEAFF
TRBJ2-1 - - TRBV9 TGTGCCAGCAGCGTTAGCGGAGCATCCTACAATGAGCAGTTCTTC CASSVSGASYNEQFF
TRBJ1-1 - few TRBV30 TGTGCCTGGAGTGTTTTGATGAACACTGAAGCTTTCTTT CAWSVLMNTEAFF
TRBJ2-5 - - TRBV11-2 TGTGCCAGCAGCGCCAGGCTGAACCAAGAGACCCAGTACTTC CASSARLNQETQYF
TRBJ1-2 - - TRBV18 TGTGCCAGCTCACCCCGGACGAGTGGCTACACCTTC CASSPRTSGYTF